This T cell receptor beta chain is drawn from a study of identical twins. Study results and limitations: These conclusions were based on statistical analysis (cross-sectional, not following the same donors). Cord blood beta clonotypes that were abundant carried fewer insertions, and memory repertoires showed no such trend. The models gave estimates that fell short of the out-of-frame TCR alpha sharing seen in monozygotic twins.

This clonotype has just a few counts. Its matching antigen is unknown. Unique molecular identifiers were present on the cDNA, which also gained a universal primer site by template switching. In TCRdb, the 5' RACE reads were re-called with MiXCR into one record per CDR3 protein. The sample yields 690,000 or so distinct CDR3 sequences, around 5.7% seen once. Germline V gene data show CDR1 as LGHDT and CDR2 as YNNKEL (reference sequence). Trimming took off 1 base at V and 11 bases at J, with 9 bases between the two ends. This CDR3 is 12 amino acids long. The chain couples TRBV3-1 to TRBJ2-1; maybe TRBD2 (5 bases). The sequence was obtained from a man aged 18 to 29 in good health. Material: naive T cells sorted from blood. The CDR3 DNA sequence: TGTGCCAGCAGCCAAGGGGAGACCAAGCAGTTCTTC. Translating it yields CASSQGETKQFF.